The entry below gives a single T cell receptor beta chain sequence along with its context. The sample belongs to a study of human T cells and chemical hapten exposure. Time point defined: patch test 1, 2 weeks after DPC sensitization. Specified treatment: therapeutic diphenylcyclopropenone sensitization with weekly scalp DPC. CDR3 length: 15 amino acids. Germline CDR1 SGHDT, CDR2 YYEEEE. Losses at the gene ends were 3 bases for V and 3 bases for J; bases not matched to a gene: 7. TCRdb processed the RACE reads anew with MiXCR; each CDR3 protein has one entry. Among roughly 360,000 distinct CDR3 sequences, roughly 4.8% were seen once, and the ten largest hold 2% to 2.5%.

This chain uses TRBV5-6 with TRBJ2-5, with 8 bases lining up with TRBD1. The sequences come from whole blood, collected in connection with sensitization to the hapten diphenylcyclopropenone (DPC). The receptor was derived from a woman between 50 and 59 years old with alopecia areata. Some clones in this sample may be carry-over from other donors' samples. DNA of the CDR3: TGTGCCAGCAGCTCGGACAGGGCCCCTGAAGAGACCCAGTACTTC. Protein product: CASSSDRAPEETQYF.